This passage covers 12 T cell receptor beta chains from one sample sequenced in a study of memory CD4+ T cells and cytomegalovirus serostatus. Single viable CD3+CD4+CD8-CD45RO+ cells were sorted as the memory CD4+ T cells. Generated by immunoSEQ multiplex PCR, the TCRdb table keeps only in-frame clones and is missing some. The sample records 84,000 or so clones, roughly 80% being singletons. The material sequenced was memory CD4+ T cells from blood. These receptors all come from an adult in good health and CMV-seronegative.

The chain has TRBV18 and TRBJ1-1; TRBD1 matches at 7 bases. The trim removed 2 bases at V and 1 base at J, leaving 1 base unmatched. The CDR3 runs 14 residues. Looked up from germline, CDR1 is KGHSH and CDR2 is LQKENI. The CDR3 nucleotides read TGTGCCAGCTCACCAGGACAGGAGAACACTGAAGCTTTCTTT. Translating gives CASSPGQENTEAFF.

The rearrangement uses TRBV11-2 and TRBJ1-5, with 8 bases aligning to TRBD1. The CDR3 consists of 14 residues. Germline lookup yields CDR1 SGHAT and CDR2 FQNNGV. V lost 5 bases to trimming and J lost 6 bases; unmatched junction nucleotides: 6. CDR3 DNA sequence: TGTGCCAGCAGCATCATGACAGGGGTTCAGCCCCAGCATTTT. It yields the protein CASSIMTGVQPQHF.

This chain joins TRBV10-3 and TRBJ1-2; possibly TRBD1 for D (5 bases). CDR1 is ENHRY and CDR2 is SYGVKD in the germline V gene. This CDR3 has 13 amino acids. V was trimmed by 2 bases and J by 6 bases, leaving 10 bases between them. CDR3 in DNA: TGTGCCATCAGTGAGATGGGGCCGAATGGCTACACCTTC. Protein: CAISEMGPNGYTF.

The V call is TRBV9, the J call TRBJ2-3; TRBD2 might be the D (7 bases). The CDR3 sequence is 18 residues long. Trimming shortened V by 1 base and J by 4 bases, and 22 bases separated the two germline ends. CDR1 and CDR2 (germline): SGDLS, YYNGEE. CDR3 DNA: TGTGCCAGCAGCGTAACCCCAGGGAGGGGGGCTGGGGCAGATACGCAGTATTTT. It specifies CASSVTPGRGAGADTQYF.

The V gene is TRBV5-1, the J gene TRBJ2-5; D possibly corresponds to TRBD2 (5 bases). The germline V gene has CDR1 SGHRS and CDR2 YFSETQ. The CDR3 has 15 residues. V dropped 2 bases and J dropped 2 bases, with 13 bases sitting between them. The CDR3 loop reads CASSFTSTGQETQYF. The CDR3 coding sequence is TGCGCCAGCAGCTTCACCTCGACGGGGCAAGAGACCCAGTACTTC.

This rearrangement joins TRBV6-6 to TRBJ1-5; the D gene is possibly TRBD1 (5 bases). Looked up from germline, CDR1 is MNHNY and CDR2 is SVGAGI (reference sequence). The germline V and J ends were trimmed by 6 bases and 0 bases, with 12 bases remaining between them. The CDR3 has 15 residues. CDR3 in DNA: TGTGCCAGCAGGTTGACAGACCATAGCAATCAGCCCCAGCATTTT. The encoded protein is CASRLTDHSNQPQHF.

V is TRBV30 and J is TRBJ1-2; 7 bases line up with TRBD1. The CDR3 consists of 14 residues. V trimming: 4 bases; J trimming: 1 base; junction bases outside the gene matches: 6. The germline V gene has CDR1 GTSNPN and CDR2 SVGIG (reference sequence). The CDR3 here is CAWIGGTVNYGYTF. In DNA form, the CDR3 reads TGTGCCTGGATCGGCGGGACAGTTAACTATGGCTACACCTTC.

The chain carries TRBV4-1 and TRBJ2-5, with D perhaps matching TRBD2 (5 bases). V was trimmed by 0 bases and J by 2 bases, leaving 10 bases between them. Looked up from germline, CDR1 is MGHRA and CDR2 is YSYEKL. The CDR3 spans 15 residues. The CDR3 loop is CASSQDPTNQETQYF. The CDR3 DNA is TGCGCCAGCAGCCAAGACCCGACTAATCAAGAGACCCAGTACTTC.

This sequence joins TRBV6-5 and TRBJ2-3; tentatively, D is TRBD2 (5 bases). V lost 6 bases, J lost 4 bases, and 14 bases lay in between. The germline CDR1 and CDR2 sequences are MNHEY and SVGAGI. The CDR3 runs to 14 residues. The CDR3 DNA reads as TGTGCCAGCAGCCCTAGCTTTGTGGCAGATACGCAGTATTTT. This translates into CASSPSFVADTQYF.

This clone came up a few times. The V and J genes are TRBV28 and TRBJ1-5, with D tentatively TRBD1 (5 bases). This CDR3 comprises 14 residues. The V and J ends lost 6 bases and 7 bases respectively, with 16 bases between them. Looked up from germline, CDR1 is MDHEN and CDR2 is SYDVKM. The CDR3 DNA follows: TGTGCCAGCAGCCCCACCCTGGGGGACCAGCCCCAGCATTTT. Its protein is CASSPTLGDQPQHF.

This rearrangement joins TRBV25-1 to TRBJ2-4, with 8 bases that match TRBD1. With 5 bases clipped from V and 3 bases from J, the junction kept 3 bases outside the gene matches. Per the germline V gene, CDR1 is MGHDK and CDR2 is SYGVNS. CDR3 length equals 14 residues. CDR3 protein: CASSKTGVKNIQYF. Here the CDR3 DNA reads TGTGCCAGCAGTAAGACAGGGGTCAAAAACATTCAGTACTTC.

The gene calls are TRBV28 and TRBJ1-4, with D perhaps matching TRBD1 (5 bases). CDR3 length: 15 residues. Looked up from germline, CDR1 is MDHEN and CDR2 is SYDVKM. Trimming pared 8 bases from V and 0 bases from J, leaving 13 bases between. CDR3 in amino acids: CASDGASATNEKLFF. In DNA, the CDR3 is TGTGCCAGCGACGGGGCCTCCGCAACTAATGAAAAACTGTTTTTT.